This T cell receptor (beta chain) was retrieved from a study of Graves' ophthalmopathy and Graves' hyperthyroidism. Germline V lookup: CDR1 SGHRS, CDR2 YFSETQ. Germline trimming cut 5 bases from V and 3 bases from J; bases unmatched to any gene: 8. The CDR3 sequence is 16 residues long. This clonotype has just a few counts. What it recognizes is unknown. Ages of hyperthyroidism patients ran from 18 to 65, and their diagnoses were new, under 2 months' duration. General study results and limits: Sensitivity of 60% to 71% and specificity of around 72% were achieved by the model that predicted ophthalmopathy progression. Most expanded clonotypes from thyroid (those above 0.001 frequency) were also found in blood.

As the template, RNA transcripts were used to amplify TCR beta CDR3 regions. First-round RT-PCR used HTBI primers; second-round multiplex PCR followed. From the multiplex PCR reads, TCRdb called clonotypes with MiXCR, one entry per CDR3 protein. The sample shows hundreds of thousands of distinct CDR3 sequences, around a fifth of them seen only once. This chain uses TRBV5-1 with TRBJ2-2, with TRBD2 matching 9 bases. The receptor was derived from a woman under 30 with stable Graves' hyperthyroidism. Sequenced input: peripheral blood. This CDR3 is CASRHVAGGDTGELFF. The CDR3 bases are TGCGCCAGCAGGCATGTCGCGGGAGGGGACACCGGGGAGCTGTTTTTT. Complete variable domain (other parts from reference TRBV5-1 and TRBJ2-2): KAGVTQTPRYLIKTRGQQVTLSCSPISGHRSVSWYQQTPGQGLQFLFEYFSETQRNKGNFPGRFSGRQFSNSRSEMNVSTLELGDSALYLCASRHVAGGDTGELFFGEGSRLTVL.